This TCR beta chain came from a study of response to subunit inactivated influenza vaccine. General observations from the study: After each seasonal influenza vaccination, few new T cells are recruited, the authors suggested.

TCRdb reprocessed the RT-PCR reads with MiXCR, giving one entry per CDR3 protein. The table includes hundreds of thousands of distinct CDR3 sequences, roughly 15% detected once. As regards this clonotype: The target antigen is unknown.

Material: PBMCs from blood, obtained 14 days before vaccination. The sequence was collected from a man aged 45-60 years who received an inactivated influenza vaccine.

The CDR3 reads CSVDGLWKGSTDTQYF. For the CDR3, the DNA is TGCAGCGTTGATGGCCTCTGGAAGGGGAGCACAGATACGCAGTATTTT. V gene TRBV29-1 combines with J gene TRBJ2-3; perhaps TRBD1 as D (5 bases). The V and J ends lost 3 bases and 0 bases respectively, with 16 bases between them. CDR3 length equals 16 residues. Germline CDR1 and CDR2: SQVTM and ANQGSEA.